Presented here are 18 T cell receptor beta chains from one specimen sequenced in a study of T cell clonality in common variable immunodeficiency. Assay used: immunoSEQ multiplex PCR; TCRdb lists only in-frame clones, some missing. Recorded here are under 35,000 clones, with no singletons, and the ten leading clones hold 3.8%. The sequenced sample consisted of peripheral blood mononuclear cells. These receptors all come from a person aged 18 to 70 in good health.

This clone came up many times. The read gets to within 3 residues of the CDR3 end, and the germline J gene fills in the rest. The chain recombines TRBV5-1 with TRBJ1-1; TRBD1 matches at 7 bases. V gave up 7 bases and J gave up 0 bases; unmatched junction bases: 6. Germline V CDR1 and CDR2: SGHRS, YFSETQ. This CDR3 comprises 14 residues. The covered CDR3 bases are TGCGCCAGCGAAACAGGGGATTTGAACACTGAA. Translated: CASETGDLNTE. The full CDR3 protein is CASETGDLNTEAFF.

This clone was seen repeatedly, ten times or more. Read sequence stops 3 residues before the CDR3 end, and the germline J gene provides the missing end. This sequence joins TRBV20-1 and TRBJ2-2, with TRBD1 identical over 8 bases. V shed 2 bases, J shed 0 bases, and the junction held 8 bases outside the gene matches. This CDR3 region has 17 residues. Per the germline V gene, CDR1 is DFQATT and CDR2 is SNEGSKA (reference sequence). This chain's CDR3 is CSARSDRAYANTGELFF. CDR3 bases read: TGCAGTGCTAGATCGGACAGGGCATACGCGAACACCGGGGAG.

This clone was found many times. From the germline J gene comes the end of the CDR3, since the read stops 3 residues before it. The chain has TRBV13 and TRBJ1-1, with 7 bases identical to TRBD1. The CDR3 is 16 amino acids. V gave up 5 bases and J gave up 1 base; unmatched junction bases: 10. Germline CDR1 is PRHDT and CDR2 is FYEKMQ (reference sequence). The DNA read from the CDR3 is TGTGCCAGCAGCCCTAGACAGGGCTTTAGGAACACTGAA. As protein: CASSPRQGFRNTE. The complete CDR3 sequence is CASSPRQGFRNTEAFF.

In this sample, this clone turned up many times. The CDR3 end falls 3 residues outside the read, so it is completed with the germline J gene. This rearrangement joins TRBV5-1 to TRBJ2-2; D is possibly TRBD2 (6 bases). V lost 5 bases and J 0 bases, leaving 8 bases between the germline ends. The germline gives CDR1 SGHRS, CDR2 YFSETQ. The CDR3 covers 14 residues. The CDR3 loop reads CASRRDANTGELFF. The DNA read from the CDR3 is TGCGCCAGCAGGCGGGATGCGAACACCGGGGAG.

This clone has a count of ten or more. The CDR3 is cut off 3 residues early in the read; its end comes from the germline J gene. The chain links TRBV15 to TRBJ2-7; TRBD2 matches at 10 bases. The CDR3 sequence is 16 residues long. The germline CDR1 and CDR2 sequences are LNHNV and YYDKDF (reference sequence). With 0 bases clipped from V and 4 bases from J, the junction kept 6 bases outside the gene matches. CDR3 sequence: CATSRDSLAGVYEQYF. The CDR3 bases that were read are TGTGCCACCAGCAGAGATAGCCTAGCGGGAGTATACGAG.

At least ten counts were recorded for this clone. The CDR3 end falls 3 residues outside the read, so it is completed with the germline J gene. The chain is built from TRBV29-1 and TRBJ1-2; D is possibly TRBD1 (6 bases). Trimming removed 6 bases at V and 4 bases at J, with 15 bases between. In germline, CDR1 is SQVTM, CDR2 ANQGSEA. The CDR3 is 13 amino acids. CDR3 DNA, as far as it was read: TGCAGCGTGCGTACAGGGTCGGGCTATGGC. Translation gives CSVRTGSGYG. The complete CDR3 sequence is CSVRTGSGYGYTF.

This clone has ten or more counts. The CDR3 is cut off 3 residues early in the read; its end comes from the germline J gene. The chain has TRBV5-4 and TRBJ1-2; 10 positions agree with TRBD1. The V gene end was trimmed by 5 bases and the J gene end by 3 bases; junction bases not matched to a gene: 10. The CDR3 covers 16 residues. The germline V gene has CDR1 SGHNT and CDR2 YYREEE (reference sequence). The DNA read from the CDR3 is TGTGCCAGCAGGTGGACAGGGGGAATAAGCTACTATGGC. This gives the protein CASRWTGGISYYG. The CDR3 reads in full as CASRWTGGISYYGYTF.

As to this clone: The CDR3 extends 3 residues past the end of the read, so its final part is completed from the germline J gene. V is TRBV20-1 and J is TRBJ2-1; 7 nucleotides align to TRBD2. V trimming: 1 base; J trimming: 8 bases; junction bases outside the gene matches: 8. This CDR3 has 14 residues. Germline lookup yields CDR1 DFQATT and CDR2 SNEGSKA (reference sequence). CDR3 loop: CSARGVGGTDEQFF. The part of the CDR3 DNA that was read is TGCAGTGCTAGAGGTGTGGGGGGGACGGATGAG.

This clone was observed many times. Read sequence stops 3 residues before the CDR3 end, and the germline J gene provides the missing end. The chain recombines TRBV2 with TRBJ2-3; a weak D match, TRBD1 (6 bases). Germline CDR1 reads SNHLY; CDR2 reads FYNNEI. The CDR3 covers 13 residues. Partial CDR3 DNA: TGTGCCAGCGGCGGACAGATTCAAGAGACG. This gives the protein CASGGQIQET. The complete CDR3 protein is CASGGQIQETQYF. Filled out from reference TRBV2 and TRBJ2-3, the complete variable domain reads EPEVTQTPSHQVTQMGQEVILRCVPISNHLYFYWYRQILGQKVEFLVSFYNNEISEKSEIFDDQFSVERPDGSNFTLKIRSTKLEDSAMYFCASGGQIQETQYFGPGTRLTVL.

Details on this clone: With the read ending 3 residues before the CDR3 end, the germline J gene is used to fill in that end. The V gene is TRBV20-1, the J gene TRBJ2-7; 11 nucleotides line up with TRBD2. Germline V lookup: CDR1 DFQATT, CDR2 SNEGSKA (reference sequence). The CDR3 loop spans 17 amino acids. V was clipped by 6 bases and J by 2 bases; unmatched bases: 15. The CDR3 bases that were read are TGCAGTGCCAGACTCGGGACTAGCGGACCCCCAGCCTACGAG. Translation gives CSARLGTSGPPAYE. The whole CDR3 reads CSARLGTSGPPAYEQYF.

This clone was found many times. The read ends 3 residues shy of where the CDR3 ends; the end is completed using the germline J gene. V gene TRBV20-1 combines with J gene TRBJ2-5, with a weak D call TRBD2 (5 bases). V lost 1 base to trimming and J lost 3 bases, with 15 bases between them. Germline CDR1 is DFQATT and CDR2 is SNEGSKA (reference sequence). The CDR3 contains 15 residues. CDR3 DNA (partial): TGCAGTGCTAGAGCGGCTAGCACGAGGGAAGAGACC. Protein product: CSARAASTREET. The whole CDR3 region reads CSARAASTREETQYF.

This clone appeared many times. Read sequence stops 3 residues before the CDR3 end, and the germline J gene provides the missing end. This chain joins TRBV20-1 and TRBJ1-2, with 7 bases that match TRBD1. J gave up 5 bases and V 6 bases, and 9 bases lay outside the gene matches. This CDR3 spans 13 amino acids. The germline V gene has CDR1 DFQATT and CDR2 SNEGSKA (reference sequence). Here the CDR3 reads CSARQGGGYGYTF. The part of the CDR3 DNA that was read is TGCAGTGCCAGACAGGGCGGGGGGTATGGC.

The table lists this clone with many counts. The read ends 3 residues before the CDR3 terminus; that terminus is restored from the germline J gene. The V gene is TRBV2, the J gene TRBJ2-7; tentatively, D is TRBD1 (5 bases). This CDR3 contains 14 residues. Looked up from germline, CDR1 is SNHLY and CDR2 is FYNNEI. V gave up 7 bases and J gave up 0 bases, with 13 bases separating them. The CDR3 sequence: CASKMDTASYEQYF. The DNA read from the CDR3 is TGTGCCAGCAAGATGGACACGGCCTCCTACGAG.

This clone was picked up many times. The read gets to within 3 residues of the CDR3 end, and the germline J gene fills in the rest. This chain uses TRBV9 with TRBJ2-3, with 8 bases fitting TRBD2. CDR3 length: 15 residues. J was trimmed by 7 bases and V by 0 bases; bases with no gene match: 7. CDR1 is SGDLS, CDR2 YYNGEE, per germline. CDR3 DNA, as far as it was read: TGTGCCAGCAGCGTAGGGCACGGGGGGGTAAATACG. Protein: CASSVGHGGVNT. The whole CDR3 is CASSVGHGGVNTQYF.

This clone has just a few counts. The read comes to an end 3 residues before the CDR3 does, leaving the germline J gene to fill in the end. The V gene is TRBV7-9, the J gene TRBJ1-1; D remains ambiguous. This CDR3 is 14 amino acids long. Germline CDR1 SEHNR, CDR2 FQNEAQ (reference sequence). The CDR3 is CASSPERSTDTAFF. The covered CDR3 bases are TGTGCCAGCAGCCCAGAAAGGAGCACAGATACG. The full variable domain, in which reference TRBV7-9 and TRBJ1-1 provide the parts outside the CDR3, is DTGVSQNPRHKITKRGQNVTFRCDPISEHNRLYWYRQTLGQGPEFLTYFQNEAQLEKSRLLSDRFSAERPKGSFSTLEIQRTEQGDSAMYLCASSPERSTDTAFFGQGTRLTVV.

This clone was observed at least ten times. Read coverage stops 3 residues before the CDR3 terminus; the germline J gene supplies the remainder. The chain couples TRBV7-3 to TRBJ2-3, with 9 positions matching TRBD2. The CDR3 has 16 residues. Germline values: CDR1 SGHTA, CDR2 FQGTGA. Trimming took 1 base from V and 7 from J; bases not matched to a gene: 9. CDR3 DNA (partial): TGTGCCAGCAGCTTAAGGCTAGCGGGGATACGTAATACG. It specifies CASSLRLAGIRNT. The CDR3 in its entirety is CASSLRLAGIRNTQYF.

This clone was counted many times. Read sequence stops 3 residues before the CDR3 end, and the germline J gene provides the missing end. This chain joins TRBV2 and TRBJ2-4; D is possibly TRBD1 (5 bases). V was trimmed by 7 bases and J by 6 bases, leaving 16 bases between them. Germline-derived CDR1 and CDR2 are SNHLY and FYNNEI. This CDR3 region has 14 residues. CDR3 amino acids: CASMVNQGGNIQYF. CDR3 bases read: TGTGCCAGCATGGTTAATCAGGGCGGAAACATT.

This clone was counted ten times or more. The missing CDR3 end, 3 residues past where the read stops, is filled in from the germline J gene. V and J are TRBV7-3 and TRBJ1-6, with 9 bases identical to TRBD1. CDR1 is SGHTA and CDR2 is FQGTGA in the germline V gene. V lost 3 bases, J lost 6 bases, and 3 bases stayed unmatched. The CDR3 spans 15 residues. CDR3 region: CASSLGTGFNSPLHF. Incomplete CDR3 DNA: TGTGCCAGCAGCTTGGGGACAGGGTTTAATTCACCC. Full variable domain (rest looked up from reference TRBV7-3 and TRBJ1-6): GAGVSQTPSNKVTEKGKYVELRCDPISGHTALYWYRQSLGQGPEFLIYFQGTGAADDSGLPNDRFFAVRPEGSVSTLKIQRTERGDSAVYLCASSLGTGFNSPLHFGNGTRLTVT.